This T cell receptor beta chain was captured by sequencing in a study of blood T cell repertoires in COVID-19. The table came from immunoSEQ multiplex PCR; TCRdb's copy has only in-frame clones and leaves some out. The repertoire holds about 380,000 clones, with roughly nine tenths as singletons. The CDR3 has 14 residues. The V segment lost 3 bases and the J segment 2 bases; nucleotides outside the gene matches: 3. Germline lookup yields CDR1 SEHNR and CDR2 FQNEAQ (reference sequence). The TCR sequence derives from a man aged 40-55 years with acute or convalescent COVID-19. The sequenced sample was peripheral blood. V gene TRBV7-9 combines with J gene TRBJ2-7, with TRBD1 matching over 8 bases. CDR3 loop: CASSFRDRPYEQYF. CDR3 nucleotides: TGTGCCAGCAGCTTTCGGGACAGGCCCTACGAGCAGTACTTC.